A single sample gave rise to the 22 T cell receptor beta chains below, sequenced in a study of blood T cell repertoires in COVID-19. This table comes from immunoSEQ multiplex PCR, and its TCRdb copy is limited to in-frame clones, with some not included. This table holds 200,000 to 300,000 clones, roughly 83% found once. Source material: peripheral blood. These receptors all stem from an older man with acute or convalescent COVID-19.

The chain is built from TRBV29-1 and TRBJ1-2, with 9 bases fitting TRBD1. The CDR3 loop spans 13 amino acids. The junction had 6 bases not matched to a gene; V was cut back by 6 bases and J by 4 bases. Germline values: CDR1 SQVTM, CDR2 ANQGSEA. CDR3: CSVPTGGGYGYTF. The CDR3 nucleotides are TGCAGCGTCCCCACAGGGGGCGGCTATGGCTACACCTTC.

V usage is TRBV6-5 and J usage is TRBJ1-1; D call uncertain. CDR1 is MNHEY, CDR2 SVGAGI, per germline. The CDR3 contains 14 residues. V lost 5 bases and J lost 1, with 11 bases in between. The CDR3 loop reads CASSRLPQNTEAFF. The CDR3 DNA reads TGTGCCAGCAGTCGACTCCCACAGAACACTGAAGCTTTCTTT.

V is TRBV6-5 and J is TRBJ2-7; 13 bases line up with TRBD2. The CDR3 extends over 13 amino acids. The J segment lost 12 bases and the V segment lost 6 bases, leaving 8 bases of the junction unmatched. The germline V gene encodes CDR1 MNHEY and CDR2 SVGAGI. Here the CDR3 reads CASSLGLAGERYF. The CDR3 nucleotides read TGTGCCAGCAGCCTCGGACTAGCGGGAGAGAGGTACTTC.

The V gene is TRBV18, the J gene TRBJ2-2, with TRBD1 matching over 7 bases. V gave up 2 bases and J gave up 5 bases; unmatched junction bases: 5. CDR1 is KGHSH, CDR2 LQKENI, per germline. CDR3 size: 15 residues. CDR3 region: CASSPTTGMTGELFF. In nucleotides, the CDR3 is TGTGCCAGCTCACCAACGACAGGGATGACCGGGGAGCTGTTTTTT.

The CDR3 here is CATGADRGDTQYF. In DNA, the CDR3 is TGTGCCACGGGAGCGGACCGGGGAGATACGCAGTATTTT. The chain combines TRBV7-2 with TRBJ2-3, with TRBD2 as a possible D gene (6 bases). There are 13 residues in the CDR3. V lost 10 bases to trimming and J lost 5 bases, with 16 bases between them. Germline CDR1 SGHTA, CDR2 FQGNSA.

The CDR3 spells CATRGQSFLDTIYF. For the CDR3, the DNA is TGTGCCACCCGGGGACAGTCTTTCCTTGACACCATATATTTT. V is TRBV10-3 and J is TRBJ1-3; 7 bases align to TRBD1. This CDR3 spans 14 amino acids. With V trimmed by 10 bases and J by 8 bases, 14 bases remained unmatched. CDR1 is ENHRY, CDR2 SYGVKD, per germline.

This clone was detected once. Different DNA sequences within this sample yield the same CDR3. The chain couples TRBV6-5 to TRBJ1-6; 8 bases map to TRBD1. There are 14 residues in the CDR3. CDR1 and CDR2 from the germline V gene are MNHEY and SVGAGI. J was trimmed by 5 bases and V by 6 bases; bases with no gene match: 3. The CDR3 DNA reads as TGTGCCAGCAGAAACAGGGGGGATAATTCACCCCTCCACTTT. It yields the protein CASRNRGDNSPLHF.

This clone was detected a few times. CDR3 in amino acids: CASSQRRGTDQLKETQYF. Written as DNA, the CDR3 is TGTGCCAGCAGTCAACGGAGGGGGACAGACCAACTAAAAGAGACCCAGTACTTC. The J gene is TRBJ2-5, the V gene TRBV6-6; D perhaps matches TRBD1 (7 bases). V was trimmed by 5 bases and J by 3 bases, leaving 25 bases between them. Germline V gene data show CDR1 as MNHNY and CDR2 as SVGAGI (reference sequence). The CDR3 is 18 residues long.

J is TRBJ2-2 and V is TRBV9, with 10 bases aligning to TRBD2. Per the germline V gene, CDR1 is SGDLS and CDR2 is YYNGEE. This CDR3 is 16 amino acids long. V lost 0 bases, J lost 5 bases, and 4 bases stayed unmatched. The CDR3 DNA reads TGTGCCAGCAGCGTAGAACTAGCGGGACGAACCGGGGAGCTGTTTTTT. Protein sequence: CASSVELAGRTGELFF.

V usage is TRBV13 and J usage is TRBJ2-5; TRBD1 matches at 8 bases. Trimming cost V 0 bases and J 5 bases; bases outside gene matches: 17. Germline V CDR1 and CDR2: PRHDT, FYEKMQ (reference sequence). CDR3 length: 19 amino acids. The CDR3 DNA reads as TGTGCCAGCAGCTTAGGCCTGAGGGGGCCAGGGGGCTACTGGGAGACCCAGTACTTC. Its translation is CASSLGLRGPGGYWETQYF.

The rearrangement joins TRBV10-3 to TRBJ2-1; D ambiguous. The V end was cut by 4 bases, the J end by 8 bases, with 15 bases between. Germline V gene data show CDR1 as ENHRY and CDR2 as SYGVKD. The CDR3 loop spans 14 amino acids. The CDR3 region is CAISVNNARDEQFF. The CDR3 coding sequence is TGTGCCATCAGTGTAAACAACGCACGGGATGAGCAGTTCTTC.

The chain carries TRBV7-9 and TRBJ1-4; a possible D gene is TRBD1 (6 bases). The V and J ends lost 5 bases and 4 bases respectively, with 14 bases between them. CDR3 length: 15 amino acids. Germline values: CDR1 SEHNR, CDR2 FQNEAQ (reference sequence). CDR3 nucleotide sequence: TGTGCCAGCAGCCTAGGCGGCAGGGGTAATGAAAAACTGTTTTTT. Its protein product is CASSLGGRGNEKLFF.

The chain links TRBV9 to TRBJ1-1, with unresolved D. CDR1 and CDR2 (germline): SGDLS, YYNGEE. The CDR3 extends over 15 amino acids. V lost 3 bases and J lost 0, with 12 bases in between. The CDR3 reads CASSDSLQMNTEAFF. The CDR3 nucleotides are TGTGCCAGCAGCGACTCTCTACAGATGAACACTGAAGCTTTCTTT.

The rearrangement links TRBV18 to TRBJ2-3; 12 bases agree with TRBD2. V trimming: 6 bases; J trimming: 4 bases; junction bases outside the gene matches: 8. The CDR3 sequence is 16 residues long. Germline CDR1 reads KGHSH; CDR2 reads LQKENI. CDR3 loop: CASSPPGLAGPDTQYF. The CDR3 nucleotides are TGTGCCAGCTCCCCGCCAGGACTAGCGGGACCAGATACGCAGTATTTT.

V is TRBV28 and J is TRBJ1-2; 8 bases are a match to TRBD1. The CDR3 is made up of 15 amino acids. V trimming: 4 bases; J trimming: 6 bases; junction bases outside the gene matches: 10. CDR1 is MDHEN and CDR2 is SYDVKM in the germline V gene. CDR3 coding DNA: TGTGCCAGCAGTTCCCCCCGGACAGGGTCTAATGGCTACACCTTC. It codes for CASSSPRTGSNGYTF.

The chain employs TRBV6-2 or TRBV6-3 and TRBJ1-1; TRBD1 matches at 9 bases. The V gene end was trimmed by 6 bases and the J gene end by 5 bases; junction bases not matched to a gene: 10. The CDR3 loop spans 15 amino acids. Germline assignment: CDR1 MNHEY and CDR2 SVGEGT. The CDR3: CASSPMTGGETEAFF. Written as DNA, the CDR3 is TGTGCCAGCAGCCCCATGACAGGGGGAGAGACTGAAGCTTTCTTT.

The V gene is TRBV7-2, the J gene TRBJ1-1; TRBD1 agrees at 8 bases. The germline CDR1 and CDR2 sequences are SGHTA and FQGNSA. The CDR3 runs to 15 residues. With 5 bases clipped from V and 5 bases from J, the junction kept 10 bases outside the gene matches. CDR3 DNA: TGTGCCAGCAGCCCTCGGACAGGGAGCGGGACTGAAGCTTTCTTT. Amino acid sequence: CASSPRTGSGTEAFF.

V is TRBV5-1 and J is TRBJ1-3; D is uncertain. This CDR3 is built from 17 residues. Germline CDR1 reads SGHRS; CDR2 reads YFSETQ. V lost 4 bases to trimming and J lost 0 bases, with 17 bases between them. CDR3 region: CASSPLSTGSSGNTIYF. CDR3 coding DNA: TGCGCCAGCAGCCCACTCTCGACCGGGAGCTCTGGAAACACCATATATTTT. The full variable domain, in which reference TRBV5-1 and TRBJ1-3 provide the parts outside the CDR3, is KAGVTQTPRYLIKTRGQQVTLSCSPISGHRSVSWYQQTPGQGLQFLFEYFSETQRNKGNFPGRFSGRQFSNSRSEMNVSTLELGDSALYLCASSPLSTGSSGNTIYFGEGSWLTVV.

The rearrangement uses TRBV5-1 and TRBJ2-5; possible D gene TRBD1, 5 bases. The CDR3 is made up of 15 amino acids. Germline CDR1 is SGHRS and CDR2 is YFSETQ. V was trimmed by 0 bases and J by 2 bases, leaving 11 bases between them. CDR3 sequence: CASSLDGRTQETQYF. The CDR3 DNA reads TGCGCCAGCAGCTTGGACGGACGGACACAAGAGACCCAGTACTTC.

This chain joins TRBV14 and TRBJ2-1, with D possibly being TRBD2 (6 bases). The germline gives CDR1 SGHDN, CDR2 FVKESK. The CDR3 has 13 amino acids. Trimming took off 4 bases at V and 8 bases at J, with 12 bases between the two ends. CDR3 residues: CASSRGTNYEQFF. The CDR3 region has the DNA TGTGCCAGCAGCCGCGGGACCAACTATGAGCAGTTCTTC. The entire variable domain, with the rest obtained from reference TRBV14 and TRBJ2-1, is as follows: EAGVTQFPSHSVIEKGQTVTLRCDPISGHDNLYWYRRVMGKEIKFLLHFVKESKQDESGMPNNRFLAERTGGTYSTLKVQPAELEDSGVYFCASSRGTNYEQFFGPGTRLTVL.

The rearrangement links TRBV2 to TRBJ2-3; the D gene is possibly TRBD2 (6 bases). CDR1 is SNHLY and CDR2 is FYNNEI in the germline V gene. The ends were cut back, 5 bases at V and 1 base at J, with 10 bases in the middle. The CDR3 sequence is 14 residues long. DNA for the CDR3: TGTGCCAGCAGTCCTAGGAGGGGCACAGATACGCAGTATTTT. This translates into CASSPRRGTDTQYF.

The V and J genes are TRBV6-1 and TRBJ2-3, with TRBD2 as a possible D gene (5 bases). Germline values: CDR1 MNHNS, CDR2 SASEGT. The CDR3 covers 16 residues. V shed 4 bases and J shed 0 bases, with 14 bases lying between them. The CDR3 sequence is CASSVRTEASTDTQYF. CDR3 coding DNA: TGTGCCAGCAGTGTCCGGACTGAGGCTAGCACAGATACGCAGTATTTT.